This T cell receptor (beta chain) is drawn from a study of siplizumab effects on memory and regulatory T cells. Some clones are missing from TCRdb's copy, which holds only in-frame ones; the method was immunoSEQ multiplex PCR. This repertoire shows approximately 100,000 clones, around 90% found once; its top ten account for 0.65% to 0.9%. Notes on this clone: Antigen specificity is unknown.

V lost 5 bases and J lost 0, with 7 bases in between. Germline CDR1 and CDR2: ENHRY and SYGVKD. This CDR3 spans 14 amino acids. Study outcomes and limitations: A major contribution to the alloresponse seemed to be made by naive T cells, which seemed more diverse than memory cells. The Treg-derived share of mappable alloreactive CD4+ clones averaged roughly 70% with siplizumab and 26.9% in controls.

This chain connects TRBV10-3 to TRBJ1-4, with a tentative D call TRBD1 (5 bases). The clonotype originates from a human donor in good health. The sequenced sample consisted of Tregs sorted from blood. The CDR3 DNA is TGTGCCATCAGTCGGGGGTCAACTAATGAAAAACTGTTTTTT. Protein product: CAISRGSTNEKLFF.